These 8 T cell receptor beta chains were all obtained from the same sample, sequenced in a study of molecular identifiers for immune sequencing clone quantification. One entry per CDR3 protein results from TCRdb running MiXCR on the PCR reads. The repertoire has hundreds of thousands of distinct CDR3 sequences, about 25% of them found once; the top ten carry about 0.81%. The sequencing sample was made of naive CD8+ T cells from blood, with Jurkat cell RNA spiked in. As to subset: FACS-sorted CD8+CD4-CCR7+CD45RA+ naive T cells. The receptors were sampled from a human donor in good health. Some libraries in this study had Jurkat cell RNA spiked in.

The rearrangement joins TRBV7-2 to TRBJ1-1, with 9 positions matching TRBD1. Germline CDR1 reads SGHTA; CDR2 reads FQGNSA. V lost 5 bases and J lost 1; bases outside the gene matches: 5. This CDR3 is 15 amino acids long. CDR3 nucleotides: TGTGCCAGCAGCACCGGACAGGGGAGGAACACTGAAGCTTTCTTT. This encodes CASSTGQGRNTEAFF.

There are a few counts of this clonotype. V gene TRBV27 combines with J gene TRBJ2-5, with D maybe TRBD2 (6 bases). The CDR3 consists of 14 residues. V was shortened by 0 bases and J by 4 bases, with 9 bases between the two germline ends. Germline lookup yields CDR1 MNHEY and CDR2 SMNVEV (reference sequence). CDR3 DNA sequence: TGTGCCAGCAGTTTATCTGTGGGGGGAGAGACCCAGTACTTC. It encodes CASSLSVGGETQYF.

This clonotype was found many times. This chain connects TRBV7-9 to TRBJ1-2; D is ambiguous. The V end was cut by 5 bases, the J end by 4 bases, with 23 bases between. Looked up from germline, CDR1 is SEHNR and CDR2 is FQNEAQ (reference sequence). This CDR3 spans 17 amino acids. The CDR3 spells CASSLSYGGRSPYGYTF. CDR3 sequence (DNA): TGTGCCAGCAGCCTCTCTTATGGCGGGAGAAGCCCCTATGGCTACACCTTC.

The chain recombines TRBV11-3 with TRBJ2-5; 13 nucleotides agree with TRBD2. The CDR3 is 19 amino acids. Trimming removed 1 base from V and 5 bases from J; junction bases left unmatched: 13. Per germline, CDR1 SGHNT and CDR2 YENEEA. Here the CDR3 DNA reads TGTGCCAGCAGCTTAGGAACCGGGGGACTAGCGGGGCCCGGTGAGACCCAGTACTTC. It encodes CASSLGTGGLAGPGETQYF.

Details on this clonotype: This may arise from a read error, as a much more abundant clone is one base away. V gene TRBV12-3 or TRBV12-4 combines with J gene TRBJ2-5; D not certain. The CDR3 has 14 residues. The CDR3 reads CACSLVSGPETQYF. CDR3 in DNA: TGTGCCTGCAGTTTAGTGTCCGGGCCGGAGACCCAGTACTTC.

Concerning this clonotype: A read error may produce the germline difference seen at one junction end. This chain uses TRBV27 with TRBJ2-2; D gene unclear. CDR1 is MNHEY, CDR2 SMNVEV, per germline (reference sequence). This CDR3 contains 16 residues. The CDR3 sequence: CASGFLGGEDTGELFF. The CDR3 DNA is TGTGCCAGCGGTTTCCTCGGCGGCGAGGACACCGGGGAGCTGTTTTTT.

Here the CDR3 DNA reads TGTGCCAGCCGTTACGACACCATATATTTT. As protein: CASRYDTIYF. The rearrangement links TRBV19 to TRBJ1-3; the D is unclear. The CDR3 has 10 residues. Germline V CDR1 and CDR2: LNHDA, SQIVND (reference sequence). The ends were cut back, 9 bases at V and 8 bases at J, with 8 bases in the middle.

J is TRBJ1-5 and V is TRBV12-3 or TRBV12-4; D is perhaps TRBD1 (5 bases). V was trimmed by 6 bases and J by 1 base, leaving 7 bases between them. The length of the CDR3 is 13 residues. The CDR3 region has the DNA TGTGCCAGCAGGCGGGACAGCAATCAGCCCCAGCATTTT. Translating gives CASRRDSNQPQHF.